These 28 T cell receptor beta chains were sequenced from one sample in a study of shared clonotypes between healthy human individuals. Positively selected for CCR7, the CD45RO-negative cells used as naive CD8 cells excluded terminally differentiated effector memory CD45RA+ cells. Sequencing used immunoSEQ multiplex PCR; TCRdb keeps in-frame clones, though not all of them. The top ten hold 20% to 30% of the sample, which has about 750,000 clones, almost 95% seen once. Source material: naive CD8+ T cells sorted from blood. The receptor source for this set is a man in his thirties or forties in good health.

The chain has TRBV27 and TRBJ2-7; D might be TRBD2 (6 bases). The CDR3 sequence is 14 residues long. From germline, CDR1 is MNHEY and CDR2 SMNVEV (reference sequence). V lost 8 bases to trimming and J lost 3 bases, with 17 bases between them. The CDR3 sequence is CASARRAEHYEQYF. In DNA, the CDR3 is TGTGCCAGCGCGAGGAGGGCCGAACACTACGAGCAGTACTTC.

The rearrangement uses TRBV27 and TRBJ2-4, with 9 bases identical to TRBD2. The J segment lost 6 bases and the V segment lost 5 bases, leaving 5 bases of the junction unmatched. Germline V CDR1 and CDR2: MNHEY, SMNVEV (reference sequence). This CDR3 spans 14 amino acids. The CDR3 DNA follows: TGTGCCAGCAGTAGGGCGGGAGGGGCAAACATTCAGTACTTC. Translation: CASSRAGGANIQYF.

V usage is TRBV5-1 and J usage is TRBJ2-1; D gene ambiguous. This CDR3 is 15 amino acids long. The germline V gene has CDR1 SGHRS and CDR2 YFSETQ. V was clipped by 0 bases and J by 4 bases, with 11 bases between them. CDR3 sequence: CASSLVAVEYNEQFF. The DNA of the CDR3 is TGCGCCAGCAGCTTGGTCGCCGTTGAGTACAATGAGCAGTTCTTC.

The J gene is TRBJ2-7, the V gene TRBV30, with 9 bases that match TRBD1. The CDR3 totals 14 residues. Germline CDR1 GTSNPN, CDR2 SVGIG (reference sequence). Germline trimming cut 5 bases from V and 2 bases from J; bases unmatched to any gene: 7. This CDR3 is CAWLAGTGTYEQYF. CDR3 DNA: TGTGCCTGGTTAGCCGGGACAGGGACCTACGAGCAGTACTTC.

This clone was seen a single time. The J gene is TRBJ2-1, the V gene TRBV5-5; perhaps D is TRBD1 or TRBD2 (5 bases each). V lost 3 bases to trimming and J lost 7 bases, with 20 bases between them. There are 16 residues in the CDR3. Germline V gene lookup returns CDR1 SGHKS and CDR2 YYEKEE (reference sequence). Here the CDR3 reads CASSSPGNRDPNEQFF. The DNA of the CDR3 is TGTGCCAGCAGCTCCCCTGGCAACCGGGACCCAAATGAGCAGTTCTTC.

This sequence joins TRBV5-6 and TRBJ2-7; D is perhaps TRBD1 (5 bases). The V and J ends lost 0 bases and 0 bases respectively, with 16 bases between them. CDR3 size: 17 residues. Germline-derived CDR1 and CDR2 are SGHDT and YYEEEE. The CDR3 DNA follows: TGTGCCAGCAGCTTGGGACAGAGCATAAAGAGCTCCTACGAGCAGTACTTC. This codes for CASSLGQSIKSSYEQYF.

The genes are TRBV7-8 and TRBJ2-3; 14 nucleotides agree with TRBD2. Germline V gene lookup returns CDR1 SGHVS and CDR2 FQNEAQ. J lost 6 bases, V lost 5 bases, and 10 bases had no gene match. CDR3 size: 17 residues. The CDR3 coding sequence is TGTGCCAGCAGCCCGGGACTAGCGGGAGTGCTTCAGGATACGCAGTATTTT. Its protein is CASSPGLAGVLQDTQYF.

The rearrangement links TRBV29-1 to TRBJ2-7, with 10 bases fitting TRBD1. Germline values: CDR1 SQVTM, CDR2 ANQGSEA. V lost 7 bases to trimming and J lost 2 bases; unmatched junction nucleotides: 8. The CDR3 contains 14 residues. In DNA, the CDR3 is TGCAGCGCCTGGGGGGGACAGGGGACCTACGAGCAGTACTTC. This translates into CSAWGGQGTYEQYF.

Points on this clone: Other DNA sequences of this sample code for an identical CDR3. The V call is TRBV7-2, the J call TRBJ2-3; 12 nucleotides match TRBD2. The CDR3 length is 16 residues. After removal of 1 base from V and 1 base from J, the junction contained 0 bases not matched to a gene. Germline CDR1 SGHTA, CDR2 FQGNSA. CDR3 amino acids: CASSLGLAGGTDTQYF. The CDR3 bases are TGTGCCAGCAGCTTAGGACTAGCGGGAGGCACAGATACGCAGTATTTT.

This chain joins TRBV7-9 and TRBJ2-2, with 13 bases identical to TRBD2. The V gene end was trimmed by 8 bases and the J gene end by 3 bases; junction bases not matched to a gene: 9. Per germline, CDR1 SEHNR and CDR2 FQNEAQ (reference sequence). The CDR3 is 17 residues long. The CDR3: CASGTSGRAGDTGELFF. The DNA of the CDR3 is TGTGCCAGCGGCACTAGCGGGAGGGCCGGGGACACCGGGGAGCTGTTTTTT.

This chain connects TRBV27 to TRBJ2-1, with TRBD2 matching 9 bases. With V trimmed by 4 bases and J by 7 bases, 11 bases remained unmatched. In germline, CDR1 is MNHEY, CDR2 SMNVEV (reference sequence). CDR3 size: 16 residues. The CDR3 nucleotides are TGTGCCAGCAGTTCGATGGGGGGCGGGAGGGCGAATGAGCAGTTCTTC. Protein product: CASSSMGGGRANEQFF.

The chain joins TRBV29-1 to TRBJ2-7, with 7 bases that match TRBD1. The V and J ends lost 3 bases and 3 bases, in that order; junction bases with no gene match: 5. The CDR3 loop spans 13 amino acids. The germline CDR1 and CDR2 sequences are SQVTM and ANQGSEA. Here the CDR3 reads CSVDGQEDYEQYF. The CDR3 DNA reads TGCAGCGTTGATGGACAGGAGGACTACGAGCAGTACTTC.

The V gene is TRBV4-1, the J gene TRBJ2-1, with TRBD2 matching 7 bases. CDR1 is MGHRA, CDR2 YSYEKL, per germline. The CDR3 has 18 residues. V shed 0 bases, J shed 7 bases, and the junction held 15 bases outside the gene matches. CDR3 coding DNA: TGCGCCAGCAGCCAAGAGGGGGAGGGACTCAAAATGGGGAATGAGCAGTTCTTC. As protein: CASSQEGEGLKMGNEQFF.

The chain is built from TRBV27 and TRBJ2-3; D is uncertain. V dropped 8 bases and J dropped 4 bases, with 7 bases sitting between them. The length of the CDR3 is 11 residues. Germline assignment: CDR1 MNHEY and CDR2 SMNVEV (reference sequence). The CDR3 coding sequence is TGTGCCAGCGGATTCGCAGATACGCAGTATTTT. This encodes CASGFADTQYF.

The chain links TRBV29-1 to TRBJ1-2, with a tentative D call TRBD1 (5 bases). V lost 7 bases, J lost 3 bases, and 15 bases lay in between. CDR1 and CDR2 from the germline V gene are SQVTM and ANQGSEA. The CDR3 contains 13 residues. Here the CDR3 reads CSAGWRGYYGYTF. The CDR3 bases are TGCAGCGCTGGGTGGCGGGGGTACTATGGCTACACCTTC.

This clone was seen a single time. The CDR3 DNA reads TGTGCCAGCAGTTTATCCGGGGCAGGGCCTGTGGAGACCCAGTACTTC. It encodes CASSLSGAGPVETQYF. The V gene is TRBV27, the J gene TRBJ2-5; the D call may be TRBD1 or TRBD2 (5 bases each). The V end was cut by 0 bases, the J end by 5 bases, with 16 bases between. The CDR3 is 16 residues long. Germline assignment: CDR1 MNHEY and CDR2 SMNVEV (reference sequence).

The chain carries TRBV9 and TRBJ2-5; D is tentatively TRBD1 or TRBD2 (5 bases each). CDR3 length equals 15 residues. V lost 2 bases, J lost 3 bases, and 14 bases lay in between. Germline CDR1 reads SGDLS; CDR2 reads YYNGEE. CDR3 DNA: TGTGCCAGCAGCGTCGAGGGCCTAGGGGAAGAGACCCAGTACTTC. Translating gives CASSVEGLGEETQYF.

V usage is TRBV5-5 and J usage is TRBJ2-7, with D perhaps matching TRBD2 (5 bases). Germline values: CDR1 SGHKS, CDR2 YYEKEE (reference sequence). V was clipped by 4 bases and J by 1 base, with 15 bases between them. The CDR3 length is 15 residues. The CDR3 nucleotides read TGTGCCAGCAGCCCCGTGCGGGTTGTGTCCTACGAGCAGTACTTC. It encodes CASSPVRVVSYEQYF. Combining the CDR3 with reference TRBV5-5 and TRBJ2-7 gives the whole variable domain DAGVTQSPTHLIKTRGQQVTLRCSPISGHKSVSWYQQVLGQGPQFIFQYYEKEERGRGNFPDRFSARQFPNYSSELNVNALLLGDSALYLCASSPVRVVSYEQYFGPGTRLTVT.

This clone appeared once. The V call is TRBV27, the J call TRBJ2-2, with 7 bases that match TRBD1. The trim removed 5 bases at V and 5 bases at J, leaving 5 bases unmatched. CDR1 is MNHEY and CDR2 is SMNVEV in the germline V gene (reference sequence). The CDR3 is 14 residues long. The CDR3: CASSPPGGTGELFF. DNA of the CDR3: TGTGCCAGCAGTCCGCCAGGGGGAACCGGGGAGCTGTTTTTT.

The chain joins TRBV20-1 to TRBJ2-7; maybe TRBD2 (6 bases). The CDR3 covers 11 residues. Germline V lookup: CDR1 DFQATT, CDR2 SNEGSKA (reference sequence). Trimming took off 6 bases at V and 4 bases at J, with 10 bases between the two ends. The CDR3 sequence: CSALSGYEQYF. The CDR3 DNA reads as TGCAGTGCCCTAAGCGGGTACGAGCAGTACTTC.

This CDR3 is CASSLVQGRNYGYTF. The CDR3 DNA reads as TGTGCCAGCAGCTTAGTGCAGGGTAGGAACTATGGCTACACCTTC. The V call is TRBV7-9, the J call TRBJ1-2; D perhaps matches TRBD1 (5 bases). Germline CDR1 is SEHNR and CDR2 is FQNEAQ (reference sequence). The ends were cut back, 1 base at V and 2 bases at J, with 11 bases in the middle. This CDR3 spans 15 amino acids.

The V call is TRBV27, the J call TRBJ2-3; 12 nucleotides agree with TRBD2. Germline CDR1 reads MNHEY; CDR2 reads SMNVEV (reference sequence). V shed 5 bases and J 5 bases; nucleotides not matched to a gene: 5. The CDR3 is made up of 15 amino acids. The CDR3 loop reads CASSGSSGRGDTQYF. The CDR3 DNA reads TGTGCCAGCAGTGGTTCTAGCGGGAGGGGAGATACGCAGTATTTT.

V usage is TRBV5-6 and J usage is TRBJ1-1; 7 bases map to TRBD1. CDR1 is SGHDT, CDR2 YYEEEE, per germline. This CDR3 has 14 residues. V gave up 5 bases and J gave up 1 base; unmatched junction bases: 5. This CDR3 reads CASRNYRGNTEAFF. CDR3 in DNA: TGTGCCAGCAGGAATTACAGGGGGAACACTGAAGCTTTCTTT.

V gene TRBV10-3 combines with J gene TRBJ2-7, with D perhaps matching TRBD1 (5 bases). Per the germline V gene, CDR1 is ENHRY and CDR2 is SYGVKD. V was shortened by 3 bases and J by 1 base, with 7 bases between the two germline ends. The CDR3 contains 13 residues. The DNA for the CDR3 is TGTGCCATCAGTGAACAGGAGTCCTACGAGCAGTACTTC. Translation gives CAISEQESYEQYF.

This clone occurred once. The genes are TRBV15 and TRBJ2-7; TRBD1 matches 9 bases. Germline loops: CDR1 LNHNV, CDR2 YYDKDF (reference sequence). This CDR3 spans 15 amino acids. V was clipped by 11 bases and J by 2 bases; unmatched bases: 13. The CDR3 DNA follows: TGTGCCCCAGATCCCAGGACAGGGGAACCCTACGAGCAGTACTTC. Translation: CAPDPRTGEPYEQYF. The full variable domain, in which reference TRBV15 and TRBJ2-7 provide the parts outside the CDR3, is DAMVIQNPRYQVTQFGKPVTLSCSQTLNHNVMYWYQQKSSQAPKLLFHYYDKDFNNEADTPDNFQSRRPNTSFCFLDIRSPGLGDTAMYLCAPDPRTGEPYEQYFGPGTRLTVT.

Comments on this clone: This CDR3 is also generated by other DNA sequences in the sample. The V and J genes are TRBV29-1 and TRBJ2-1, with 12 bases that match TRBD2. With V trimmed by 6 bases and J by 0 bases, 3 bases remained unmatched. Germline values: CDR1 SQVTM, CDR2 ANQGSEA. The length of the CDR3 is 15 residues. The CDR3 bases are TGCAGCGTGGGGGGACTAGCGGGCTCCTACAATGAGCAGTTCTTC. It translates to CSVGGLAGSYNEQFF.

This chain connects TRBV7-9 to TRBJ2-2, with D perhaps TRBD1 or TRBD2 (5 bases each). V was trimmed by 6 bases and J by 4 bases, leaving 15 bases between them. This CDR3 is built from 15 residues. From germline, CDR1 is SEHNR and CDR2 FQNEAQ (reference sequence). The CDR3 reads CASRTRDGTTGELFF. As DNA, the CDR3 is TGTGCCAGCAGAACGAGGGACGGAACCACCGGGGAGCTGTTTTTT.

The chain carries TRBV6-5 and TRBJ1-1, with D hard to call. Trimming removed 7 bases at V and 0 bases at J, with 12 bases between. The CDR3 sequence is 14 residues long. Per germline, CDR1 MNHEY and CDR2 SVGAGI. CDR3 protein: CASTPRTMNTEAFF. The DNA for the CDR3 is TGTGCCAGCACCCCGCGGACCATGAACACTGAAGCTTTCTTT.